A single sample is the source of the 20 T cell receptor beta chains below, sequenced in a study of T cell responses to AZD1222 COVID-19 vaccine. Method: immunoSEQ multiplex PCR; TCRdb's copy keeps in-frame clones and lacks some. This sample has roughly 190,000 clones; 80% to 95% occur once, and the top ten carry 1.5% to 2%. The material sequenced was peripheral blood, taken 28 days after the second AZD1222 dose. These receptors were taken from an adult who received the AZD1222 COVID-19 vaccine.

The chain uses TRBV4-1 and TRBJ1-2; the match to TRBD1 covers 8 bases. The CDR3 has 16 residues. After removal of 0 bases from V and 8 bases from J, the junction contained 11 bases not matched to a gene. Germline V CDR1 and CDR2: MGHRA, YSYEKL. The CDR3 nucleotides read TGCGCCAGCAGCCAAGATTCAGGGGGCTCTGGGATAGGCTACACCTTC. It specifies CASSQDSGGSGIGYTF.

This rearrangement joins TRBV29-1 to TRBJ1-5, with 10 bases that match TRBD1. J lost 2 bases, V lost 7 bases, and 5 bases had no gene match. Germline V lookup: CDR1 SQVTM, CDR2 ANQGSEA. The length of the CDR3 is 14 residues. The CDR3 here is CSAAGQGGNQPQHF. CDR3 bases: TGCAGCGCCGCCGGACAGGGGGGCAATCAGCCCCAGCATTTT.

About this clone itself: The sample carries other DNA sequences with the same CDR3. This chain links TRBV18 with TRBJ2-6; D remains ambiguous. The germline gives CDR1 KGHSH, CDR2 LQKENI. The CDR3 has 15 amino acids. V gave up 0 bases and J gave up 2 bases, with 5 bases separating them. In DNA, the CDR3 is TGTGCCAGCTCACCACCGGGTGCTGGGGCCAACGTCCTGACTTTC. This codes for CASSPPGAGANVLTF.

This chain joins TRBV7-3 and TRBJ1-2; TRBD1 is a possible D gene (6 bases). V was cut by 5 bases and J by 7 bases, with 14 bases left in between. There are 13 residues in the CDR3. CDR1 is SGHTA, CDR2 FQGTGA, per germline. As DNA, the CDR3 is TGTGCCAGCAGCAAAACAGGGAGTGGTGGCTACACCTTC. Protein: CASSKTGSGGYTF.

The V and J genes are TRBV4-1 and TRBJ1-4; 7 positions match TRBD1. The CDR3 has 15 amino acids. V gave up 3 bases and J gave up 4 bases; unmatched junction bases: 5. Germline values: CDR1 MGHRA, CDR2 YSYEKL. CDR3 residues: CASSQLGQSNEKLFF. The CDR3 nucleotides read TGCGCCAGCAGCCAGCTGGGACAGAGTAATGAAAAACTGTTTTTT.

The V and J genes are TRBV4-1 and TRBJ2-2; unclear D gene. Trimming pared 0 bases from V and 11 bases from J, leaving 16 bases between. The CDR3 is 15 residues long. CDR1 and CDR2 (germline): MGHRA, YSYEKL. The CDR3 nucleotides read TGCGCCAGCAGCCAAGATCATACTTGGGCATCAGAGCTGTTTTTT. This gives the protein CASSQDHTWASELFF.

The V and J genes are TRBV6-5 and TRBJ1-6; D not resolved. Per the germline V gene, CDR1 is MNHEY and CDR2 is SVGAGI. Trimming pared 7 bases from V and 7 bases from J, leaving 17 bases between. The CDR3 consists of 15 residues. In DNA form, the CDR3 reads TGTGCCAGCACGGAGGCAGCCGAAGGGAATTCACCCCTCCACTTT. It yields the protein CASTEAAEGNSPLHF.

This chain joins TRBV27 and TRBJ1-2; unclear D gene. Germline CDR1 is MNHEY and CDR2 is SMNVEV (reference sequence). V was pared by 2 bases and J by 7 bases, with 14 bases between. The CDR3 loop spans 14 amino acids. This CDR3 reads CASSLVMGISGYTF. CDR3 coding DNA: TGTGCCAGCAGTTTAGTTATGGGGATCAGTGGCTACACCTTC.

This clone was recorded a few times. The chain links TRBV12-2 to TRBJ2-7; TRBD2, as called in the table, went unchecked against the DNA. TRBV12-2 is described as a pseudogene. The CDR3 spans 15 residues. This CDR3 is CASRLGPRGTYEQYF. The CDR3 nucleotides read TGTGCAAGTCGCTTAGGGCCGCGGGGCACCTACGAGCAGTACTTC.

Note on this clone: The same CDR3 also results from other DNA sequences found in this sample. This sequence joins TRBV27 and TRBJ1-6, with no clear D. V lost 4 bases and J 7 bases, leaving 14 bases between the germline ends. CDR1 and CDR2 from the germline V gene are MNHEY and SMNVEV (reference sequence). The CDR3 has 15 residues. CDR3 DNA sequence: TGTGCCAGCAGTTCCCCAAGAGGAGACAATTCACCCCTCCACTTT. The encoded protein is CASSSPRGDNSPLHF.

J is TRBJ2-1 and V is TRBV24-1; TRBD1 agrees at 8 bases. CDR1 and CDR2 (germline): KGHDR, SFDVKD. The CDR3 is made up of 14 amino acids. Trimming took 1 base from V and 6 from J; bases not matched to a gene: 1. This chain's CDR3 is CATSDLTGGNEQFF. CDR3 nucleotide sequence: TGTGCCACCAGTGATTTAACAGGGGGCAATGAGCAGTTCTTC.

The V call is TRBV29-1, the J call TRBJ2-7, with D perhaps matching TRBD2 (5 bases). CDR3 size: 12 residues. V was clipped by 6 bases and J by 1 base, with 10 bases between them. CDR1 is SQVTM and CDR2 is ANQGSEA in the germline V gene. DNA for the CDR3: TGCAGCGTCGGACTTCCATCCTACGAGCAGTACTTC. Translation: CSVGLPSYEQYF.

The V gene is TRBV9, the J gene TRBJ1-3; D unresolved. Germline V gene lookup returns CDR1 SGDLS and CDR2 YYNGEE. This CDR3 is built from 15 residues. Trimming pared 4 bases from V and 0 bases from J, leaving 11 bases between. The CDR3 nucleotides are TGTGCCAGCAGCCGGGCCATCCACTCTGGAAACACCATATATTTT. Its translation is CASSRAIHSGNTIYF.

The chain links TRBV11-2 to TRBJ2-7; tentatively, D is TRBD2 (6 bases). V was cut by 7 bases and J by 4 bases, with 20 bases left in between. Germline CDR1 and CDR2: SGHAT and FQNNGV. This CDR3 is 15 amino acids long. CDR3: CASTSGRRAAYEQYF. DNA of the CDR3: TGTGCCAGCACCTCTGGGAGGAGGGCCGCATACGAGCAGTACTTC.

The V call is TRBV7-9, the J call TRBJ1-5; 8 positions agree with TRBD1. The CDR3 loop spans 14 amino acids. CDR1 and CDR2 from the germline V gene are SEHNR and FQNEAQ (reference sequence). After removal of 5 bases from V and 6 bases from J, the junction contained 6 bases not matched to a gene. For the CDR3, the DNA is TGTGCCAGCAGCCCCAGGGGGCAGAGTCAGCCCCAGCATTTT. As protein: CASSPRGQSQPQHF. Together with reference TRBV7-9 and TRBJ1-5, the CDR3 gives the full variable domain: DTGVSQNPRHKITKRGQNVTFRCDPISEHNRLYWYRQTLGQGPEFLTYFQNEAQLEKSRLLSDRFSAERPKGSFSTLEIQRTEQGDSAMYLCASSPRGQSQPQHFGDGTRLSIL.

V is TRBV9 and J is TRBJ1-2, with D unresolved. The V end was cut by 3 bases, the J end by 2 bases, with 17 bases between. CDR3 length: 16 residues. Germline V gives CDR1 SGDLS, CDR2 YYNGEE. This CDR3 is CASSAREQGLNYGYTF. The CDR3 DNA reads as TGTGCCAGCAGCGCCCGTGAACAAGGGTTGAACTATGGCTACACCTTC.

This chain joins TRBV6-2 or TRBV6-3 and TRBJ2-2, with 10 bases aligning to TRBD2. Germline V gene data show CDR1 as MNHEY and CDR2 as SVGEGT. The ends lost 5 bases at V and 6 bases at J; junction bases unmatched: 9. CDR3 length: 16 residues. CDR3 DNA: TGTGCCAGCAGTCCCCGGGGTAGCGGGGGGCCCGGGGAGCTGTTTTTT. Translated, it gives CASSPRGSGGPGELFF.

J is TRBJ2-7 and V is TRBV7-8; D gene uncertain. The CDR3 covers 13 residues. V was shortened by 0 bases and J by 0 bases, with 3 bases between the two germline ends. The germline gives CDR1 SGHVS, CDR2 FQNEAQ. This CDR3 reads CASSLAFSYEQYF. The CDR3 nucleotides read TGTGCCAGCAGCTTAGCTTTCTCCTACGAGCAGTACTTC. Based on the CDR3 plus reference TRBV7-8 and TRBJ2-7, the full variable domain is GAGVSQSPRYKVAKRGQDVALRCDPISGHVSLFWYQQALGQGPEFLTYFQNEAQLDKSGLPSDRFFAERPEGSVSTLKIQRTQQEDSAVYLCASSLAFSYEQYFGPGTRLTVT.

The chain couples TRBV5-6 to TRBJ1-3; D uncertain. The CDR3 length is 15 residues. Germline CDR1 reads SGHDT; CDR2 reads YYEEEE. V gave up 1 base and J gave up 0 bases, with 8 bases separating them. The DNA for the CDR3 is TGTGCCAGCAGCTTGCCCGGGAGCTCTGGAAACACCATATATTTT. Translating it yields CASSLPGSSGNTIYF.

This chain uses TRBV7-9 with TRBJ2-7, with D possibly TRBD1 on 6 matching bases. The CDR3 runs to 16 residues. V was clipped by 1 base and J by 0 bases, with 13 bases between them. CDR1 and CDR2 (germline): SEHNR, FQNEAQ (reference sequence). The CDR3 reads CASSLVGGQSSYEQYF. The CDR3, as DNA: TGTGCCAGCAGCTTAGTCGGAGGACAGAGCTCCTACGAGCAGTACTTC.